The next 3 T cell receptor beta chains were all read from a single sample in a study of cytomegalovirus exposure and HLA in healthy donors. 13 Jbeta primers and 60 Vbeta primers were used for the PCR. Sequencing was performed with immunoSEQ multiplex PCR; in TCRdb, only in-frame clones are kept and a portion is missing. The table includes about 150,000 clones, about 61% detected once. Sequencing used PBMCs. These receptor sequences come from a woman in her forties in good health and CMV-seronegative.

The chain's CDR3 is CASGPLPTGGEERNTEAFF. The DNA for the CDR3 is TGTGCCAGCGGTCCCCTACCGACAGGGGGAGAGGAGAGGAACACTGAAGCTTTCTTT. The chain joins TRBV5-4 to TRBJ1-1; TRBD1 matches 9 bases. The CDR3 has 19 residues. Germline values: CDR1 SGHNT, CDR2 YYREEE (reference sequence). The trim removed 7 bases at V and 1 base at J, leaving 20 bases unmatched. The full variable domain, completed using reference TRBV5-4 and TRBJ1-1, is ETGVTQSPTHLIKTRGQQVTLRCSSQSGHNTVSWYQQALGQGPQFIFQYYREEENGRGNFPPRFSGLQFPNYSSELNVNALELDDSALYLCASGPLPTGGEERNTEAFFGQGTRLTVV.

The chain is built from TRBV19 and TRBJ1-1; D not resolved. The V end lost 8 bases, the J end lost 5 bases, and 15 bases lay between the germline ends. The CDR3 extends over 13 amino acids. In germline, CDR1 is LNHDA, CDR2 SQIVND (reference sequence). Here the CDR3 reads CASWEGSGTEAFF. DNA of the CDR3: TGTGCCAGTTGGGAAGGTTCGGGGACTGAAGCTTTCTTT.

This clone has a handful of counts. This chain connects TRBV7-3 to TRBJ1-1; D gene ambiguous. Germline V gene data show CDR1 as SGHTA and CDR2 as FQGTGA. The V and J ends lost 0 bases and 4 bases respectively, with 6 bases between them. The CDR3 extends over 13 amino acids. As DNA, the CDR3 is TGTGCCAGCAGCTTAACGGGAGTCACTGAAGCTTTCTTT. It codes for CASSLTGVTEAFF.